A single sample is the source of the 7 T cell receptor beta chains below, sequenced in a study of OX40 agonist ivuxolimab in advanced cancers. Sequencing was performed with immunoSEQ multiplex PCR; in TCRdb, only in-frame clones are kept and a portion is missing. This table has roughly 63,000 clones, about nine tenths appearing once. The sample consisted of CD4+ or CD8+ T cells sorted from blood, taken in a trial of the OX40 agonist ivuxolimab. Receptors originate from an adult with an advanced solid tumor such as melanoma, head and neck, liver or kidney cancer.

The V gene is TRBV19, the J gene TRBJ2-3; D is perhaps TRBD2 (6 bases). V was clipped by 7 bases and J by 2 bases, with 13 bases between them. The CDR3 runs 14 residues. Germline CDR1 LNHDA, CDR2 SQIVND (reference sequence). In DNA form, the CDR3 reads TGTGCCAGTAACAGTCGGGGACTCACAGATACGCAGTATTTT. Protein product: CASNSRGLTDTQYF.

The chain combines TRBV9 with TRBJ2-7, with D perhaps TRBD2 (6 bases). The CDR3 extends over 16 amino acids. The germline V and J ends were trimmed by 4 bases and 1 base, with 18 bases remaining between them. CDR1 is SGDLS, CDR2 YYNGEE, per germline. CDR3 DNA: TGTGCCAGCAGCCCATCACGGGCGGGGCTTTCCTACGAGCAGTACTTC. Protein product: CASSPSRAGLSYEQYF.

The V call is TRBV11-3, the J call TRBJ2-2, with D hard to call. With 6 bases removed from V and 3 bases from J, the gap between germline ends came to 8 bases. The CDR3 is 13 residues long. Looked up from germline, CDR1 is SGHNT and CDR2 is YENEEA. CDR3 residues: CASSLKDTGELFF. In nucleotides, the CDR3 is TGTGCCAGCAGTCTTAAGGACACCGGGGAGCTGTTTTTT.

The chain joins TRBV5-8 to TRBJ2-5; 7 bases align to TRBD1. The V gene's germline CDR1 is SGHTS and CDR2 YDEGEE. CDR3 length: 13 residues. J was trimmed by 5 bases and V by 4 bases; bases with no gene match: 5. The CDR3 spells CASSRGGGETQYF. The CDR3 nucleotides read TGTGCCAGCAGCAGAGGGGGCGGGGAGACCCAGTACTTC. The full variable domain, rest sourced from reference TRBV5-8 and TRBJ2-5, is EAGVTQSPTHLIKTRGQQATLRCSPISGHTSVYWYQQALGLGLQFLLWYDEGEERNRGNFPPRFSGRQFPNYSSELNVNALELEDSALYLCASSRGGGETQYFGPGTRLLVL.

V gene TRBV5-1 combines with J gene TRBJ2-7, with 9 bases fitting TRBD1. Germline lookup yields CDR1 SGHRS and CDR2 YFSETQ. After removal of 0 bases from V and 4 bases from J, the junction contained 2 bases not matched to a gene. The CDR3 length is 14 residues. The CDR3 loop reads CASSLGQGEYEQYF. Written as DNA, the CDR3 is TGCGCCAGCAGCTTGGGACAGGGGGAGTACGAGCAGTACTTC.

The J gene is TRBJ2-7, the V gene TRBV5-1; D ambiguous. The CDR3 contains 15 residues. The germline gives CDR1 SGHRS, CDR2 YFSETQ. The V and J ends lost 4 bases and 3 bases respectively, with 17 bases between them. The DNA of the CDR3 is TGCGCCAGCAGCCCTCTCGACACTGGCCTCTACGAGCAGTACTTC. Translating gives CASSPLDTGLYEQYF.

The V call is TRBV5-8, the J call TRBJ1-5; possible D gene TRBD1, 6 bases. Trimming cost V 0 bases and J 8 bases, with 15 bases left between them. Germline values: CDR1 SGHTS, CDR2 YDEGEE. The CDR3 spans 15 residues. Written as DNA, the CDR3 is TGTGCCAGCAGCTTGGGGGGGCTACAGGGAGAGCCCCAGCATTTT. Translated: CASSLGGLQGEPQHF.